Listed below are T cell receptor beta chains from one sample, sequenced in a study of regulatory T cells in long-lasting Graves disease. One entry per CDR3 protein results from TCRdb running MiXCR on the multiplex PCR reads. The data hold 350,000 to 500,000 distinct CDR3 sequences, with over 15% observed a single time. This sample also belongs to another study, concerning T cells in Graves' hyperthyroidism and ophthalmopathy.

The sample consisted of peripheral blood mononuclear cells (PBMCs), taken at new diagnosis, from a patient treated with antithyroid drugs. These receptors all come from a woman in her twenties or thirties with Graves disease. CDR3s include the opening cysteine and the closing phenylalanine or tryptophan. Each record gives: V gene, CDR3 length, clone size, J gene, D gene, CDR3 protein, CDR3 DNA. The D gene is left open where the match is weak. The size of a clone is reported for some rows only, either as once, few or many, or as a class for expanded clones.

V: TRBV12-3/TRBV12-4; length: 15; size: many; J: TRBJ2-3; D: TRBD2; CDR3: CASSGLVGGTDTQYF; DNA: TGTGCCAGCAGTGGACTAGTTGGAGGTACAGATACGCAGTATTTT
V: TRBV11-2; length: 18; size: few; J: TRBJ2-3; D: .; CDR3: CASSLADGWLVMTDTQYF; DNA: TGTGCCAGCAGCTTAGCCGACGGTTGGCTAGTTATGACAGATACGCAGTATTTT
V: TRBV28; length: 15; size: .; J: TRBJ2-2; D: .; CDR3: CASSPPGGDTGELFF; DNA: TGTGCCAGCAGTCCCCCGGGGGGCGACACCGGGGAGCTGTTTTTT
V: TRBV20-1; length: 11; size: .; J: TRBJ2-1; D: .; CDR3: CSATSGNEQFF; DNA: TGCAGTGCTACCTCCGGGAATGAGCAGTTCTTC
V: TRBV29-1; length: 14; size: few; J: TRBJ2-2; D: TRBD2; CDR3: CSVLRGASGRELFF; DNA: TGCAGCGTCCTCCGGGGGGCTAGCGGGAGAGAGCTGTTTTTT
V: TRBV6-2/TRBV6-3; length: 14; size: many; J: TRBJ2-5; D: .; CDR3: CASSLVRLQETQYF; DNA: TGTGCCAGCAGTTTGGTTCGGCTCCAAGAGACCCAGTACTTC
V: TRBV29-1; length: 14; size: many; J: TRBJ2-2; D: .; CDR3: CSVENSLRTGELFF; DNA: TGCAGCGTTGAAAACTCCCTCCGTACCGGGGAGCTGTTTTTT
V: TRBV6-6; length: 19; size: many; J: TRBJ2-2; D: .; CDR3: CASSYSQPLASPSPGELFF; DNA: TGTGCCAGCAGTTACTCGCAACCCCTAGCGTCACCTTCGCCCGGGGAGCTGTTTTTT
V: TRBV20-1; length: 12; size: .; J: TRBJ1-1; D: .; CDR3: CSAPSRTDEAFF; DNA: TGCAGTGCCCCCTCCCGGACAGATGAAGCTTTCTTT
V: TRBV7-9; length: 13; size: many; J: TRBJ1-5; D: .; CDR3: CASSKAQDRTQHF; DNA: TGTGCCAGCAGCAAGGCCCAGGACAGAACCCAGCATTTT
V: TRBV19; length: 14; size: .; J: TRBJ2-3; D: .; CDR3: CASSRTRGTDTQYF; DNA: TGTGCCAGTAGCAGGACCCGGGGCACAGATACGCAGTATTTT
V: TRBV4-3; length: 15; size: .; J: TRBJ2-1; D: .; CDR3: CASSQALGRRNEQFF; DNA: TGCGCCAGCAGCCAAGCTCTTGGACGACGCAATGAGCAGTTCTTC
V: TRBV12-5; length: 16; size: many; J: TRBJ2-1; D: TRBD2; CDR3: CASGLSLAGVYNEQFF; DNA: TGTGCTAGTGGTTTGTCACTAGCGGGAGTCTACAATGAGCAGTTCTTC
V: TRBV12-3/TRBV12-4; length: 15; size: many; J: TRBJ2-7; D: .; CDR3: CASNSQGTPSYEQYF; DNA: TGTGCCAGCAACTCCCAGGGGACGCCGTCCTACGAGCAGTACTTC
V: TRBV15; length: 14; size: many; J: TRBJ2-3; D: .; CDR3: CATSRNRNTDTQYF; DNA: TGTGCCACCAGCAGAAACAGGAACACAGATACGCAGTATTTT
V: TRBV11-2; length: 15; size: many; J: TRBJ2-1; D: .; CDR3: CASSFRGGSGYEQFF; DNA: TGTGCCAGCAGCTTTAGGGGGGGTAGCGGCTATGAGCAGTTCTTC
V: TRBV28; length: 15; size: few; J: TRBJ2-1; D: TRBD2; CDR3: CASCRLAGGNNEQFF; DNA: TGTGCCAGCTGCCGACTAGCGGGAGGGAACAATGAGCAGTTCTTC
V: TRBV11-2; length: 15; size: few; J: TRBJ2-5; D: .; CDR3: CASSLEGPAWETQYF; DNA: TGTGCCAGCAGCTTAGAGGGACCAGCTTGGGAGACCCAGTACTTC
V: TRBV19; length: 11; size: .; J: TRBJ2-1; D: .; CDR3: CASSNFDEQFF; DNA: TGTGCCAGTAGTAATTTCGATGAGCAGTTCTTC